This T cell receptor beta chain originates from a study of blood T cell repertoires in COVID-19. Whole-study context: Acute-phase and convalescent COVID-19 samples originated in the United States, Italy and Spain. T cells, B-cell-depleted T cells, or PBMCs supplied cDNA or gDNA.

This clone was seen a single time. The identical CDR3 is also encoded by other nucleotide sequences in the sample. Authors' methods: By means of reference gene primer amplification, nucleated cell counts were estimated. Here immunoSEQ multiplex PCR was the method, and the copy in TCRdb shows in-frame clones only, minus some. V and J calls and clone size come straight from that table; D and trimming were deduced from the DNA. The sample carries around 150,000 clones, 80% to 90% recorded once. V gave up 4 bases and J gave up 1 base, with 5 bases separating them. The CDR3 is 12 amino acids. Germline V gene sequence: CDR1 SGHRS, CDR2 YFSETQ.

The V and J genes are TRBV5-1 and TRBJ2-5; D is undetermined. The specimen sequenced was peripheral blood. This sequence was found in an older man with acute or convalescent COVID-19. Here the CDR3 reads CASSSLQETQYF. The CDR3 DNA reads TGCGCCAGCAGCAGCCTCCAAGAGACCCAGTACTTC.